This TCR beta chain was retrieved from a study of regulatory T cells in long-lasting Graves disease. Broader study findings: New patients shared roughly 1,000 public clonotypes, fewer than the 2,500 to 3,000 shared by persistent patients.

Time point indicated: persistent/refractory GD, antithyroid drugs over 5 years with positive TRAb. RNA isolated from PBMCs was used to make the TCR library. An endocrinology department in Xi'an, China, recruited the patients. Arm-PCR of CDR3 regions with iRepertoire HTBI primers generated TCR beta libraries. One entry per CDR3 protein results from TCRdb running MiXCR on the multiplex PCR reads. This table holds about 660,000 distinct CDR3 sequences, around 30% found once. Trimming at V came to 4 bases and at J to 4 bases, leaving 9 bases not matched to a gene. This CDR3 contains 15 residues. Germline loops: CDR1 MNHEY, CDR2 SMNVEV (reference sequence). Points on this clonotype: Antigen specificity is unknown.

This TCR came from a female donor with Graves disease. Source: peripheral blood mononuclear cells (PBMCs), taken when the disease was refractory, from a patient treated with antithyroid drugs. The genes are TRBV27 and TRBJ2-5; 7 bases align to TRBD1. In DNA, the CDR3 is TGTGCCAGCAGTTCCACAGGGGTCTTGGGAGAGACCCAGTACTTC. Its translation is CASSSTGVLGETQYF.